Reported below is one T cell receptor (beta chain). Its specificity is unknown. PCR primers comprised 60 Vbeta and 13 Jbeta primers. Using immunoSEQ multiplex PCR, the repertoire was profiled, and TCRdb retains in-frame clones only, with some absent. The repertoire holds approximately 150,000 clones, approximately 80% seen once, with approximately 2% in the top ten. This specimen belongs to a study of cytomegalovirus exposure and HLA in healthy donors. The CDR3 consists of 16 residues. Germline V CDR1 and CDR2: KGHSH, LQKENI. Deletions cut 0 bases from V and 3 bases from J, with 14 bases between. Study results and caveats: TCR beta V- and J-gene trimming was later associated with a missense DCLRE1C variant.

This TCR was recovered from a man aged 40-55 years in good health and CMV-seronegative. This chain links TRBV18 with TRBJ2-5; the D gene is possibly TRBD2 (6 bases). The sequenced sample consisted of PBMCs. CDR3 DNA sequence: TGTGCCAGCTCACCACCGAACTTGGAGGGTGAAGAGACCCAGTACTTC. Amino acid sequence: CASSPPNLEGEETQYF.